Listed here are 31 T cell receptor beta chains from one sample, sequenced in a study of blood T cell repertoires in COVID-19 (dated by TCRdb to 2019 to 2021). Receptors were amplified or captured by the immunoSEQ multiplex PCR assay. TCRdb holds this immuneACCESS table with in-frame rearrangements only. Some clones are missing; in checked studies, unresolved V genes explain under half, and the rest has no known cause. The sample table contains about 150,000 clones; only one count was recorded for around 82% of them. The ten largest clones add up to around 13% of the sample. The specimen was peripheral blood. These receptors all come from a man aged 60 to 75 with active or convalescent COVID-19.

The table lists this clone with a count of one. This chain uses TRBV7-3 with TRBJ2-1, with a weak D call TRBD1 (6 bases). Trimming shortened V by 2 bases and J by 6 bases, and 14 bases separated the two germline ends. The germline CDR1 and CDR2 sequences are SGHTA and FQGTGA. This CDR3 comprises 15 residues. CDR3 region: CASSLQGTSGNEQFF. As DNA, the CDR3 is TGTGCCAGCAGCTTACAGGGGACGTCCGGCAATGAGCAGTTCTTC. Full variable domain (rest looked up from reference TRBV7-3 and TRBJ2-1): GAGVSQTPSNKVTEKGKYVELRCDPISGHTALYWYRQSLGQGPEFLIYFQGTGAADDSGLPNDRFFAVRPEGSVSTLKIQRTERGDSAVYLCASSLQGTSGNEQFFGPGTRLTVL.

The DNA of the CDR3 is TGTGCCAGCAGTTTACTAGCGGACTTAGGGACAGATACGCAGTATTTT. Amino acids: CASSLLADLGTDTQYF. This chain links TRBV27 with TRBJ2-3, with 7 bases fitting TRBD2. The V segment lost 2 bases and the J segment 3 bases; nucleotides outside the gene matches: 8. CDR1 and CDR2 (germline): MNHEY, SMNVEV (reference sequence). The CDR3 is 16 residues long.

This clone was recorded once. This rearrangement joins TRBV11-2 to TRBJ2-3; D not certain. The CDR3 is 14 residues long. Per germline, CDR1 SGHAT and CDR2 FQNNGV. V was cut by 0 bases and J by 0 bases, with 4 bases left in between. Here the CDR3 reads CASSLDLSTDTQYF. The CDR3 DNA is TGTGCCAGCAGCTTAGATCTCAGCACAGATACGCAGTATTTT. Filled out from reference TRBV11-2 and TRBJ2-3, the complete variable domain reads EAGVAQSPRYKIIEKRQSVAFWCNPISGHATLYWYQQILGQGPKLLIQFQNNGVVDDSQLPKDRFSAERLKGVDSTLKIQPAKLEDSAVYLCASSLDLSTDTQYFGPGTRLTVL.

The rearrangement joins TRBV7-3 to TRBJ2-5, with 8 bases aligning to TRBD1. The CDR3 sequence is 15 residues long. J was trimmed by 5 bases and V by 6 bases; bases with no gene match: 11. Per the germline V gene, CDR1 is SGHTA and CDR2 is FQGTGA. The CDR3 coding sequence is TGTGCCAGCAGTCAACCCGGACAGGGAGACGAGACCCAGTACTTC. Residues: CASSQPGQGDETQYF.

V and J are TRBV19 and TRBJ2-7; D may be TRBD1 (6 bases). Germline-derived CDR1 and CDR2 are LNHDA and SQIVND (reference sequence). The germline V and J ends were trimmed by 7 bases and 4 bases, with 11 bases remaining between them. The CDR3 has 12 residues. The CDR3 sequence: CASIGGPYEQYF. DNA for the CDR3: TGTGCCAGTATTGGGGGCCCGTACGAGCAGTACTTC.

The rearrangement links TRBV11-2 to TRBJ2-1; TRBD2 matches 12 bases. The CDR3 has 15 amino acids. Germline V lookup: CDR1 SGHAT, CDR2 FQNNGV. The junction had 6 bases not matched to a gene; V was cut back by 5 bases and J by 7 bases. This chain's CDR3 is CASSLGLAGTNEQFF. Written as DNA, the CDR3 is TGTGCCAGCAGCCTCGGACTAGCGGGGACAAATGAGCAGTTCTTC.

The V call is TRBV7-9, the J call TRBJ2-7; 9 nucleotides align to TRBD1. Germline assignment: CDR1 SEHNR and CDR2 FQNEAQ (reference sequence). The CDR3 length is 14 residues. With V trimmed by 4 bases and J by 6 bases, 7 bases remained unmatched. The DNA for the CDR3 is TGTGCCAGCAGCTCCGGGACAGGGACATCCGAGCAGTACTTC. This encodes CASSSGTGTSEQYF.

The rearrangement uses TRBV5-1 and TRBJ2-3; possibly TRBD1 for D (5 bases). The V gene's germline CDR1 is SGHRS and CDR2 YFSETQ. The V end lost 4 bases, the J end lost 4 bases, and 13 bases lay between the germline ends. The CDR3 loop spans 14 amino acids. The CDR3 sequence: CASSLTVLADTQYF. The CDR3 region has the DNA TGCGCCAGCAGCCTGACAGTTCTAGCAGATACGCAGTATTTT. The variable domain in full, completed from reference TRBV5-1 and TRBJ2-3, reads KAGVTQTPRYLIKTRGQQVTLSCSPISGHRSVSWYQQTPGQGLQFLFEYFSETQRNKGNFPGRFSGRQFSNSRSEMNVSTLELGDSALYLCASSLTVLADTQYFGPGTRLTVL.

The chain uses TRBV28 and TRBJ1-2, with D possibly matching TRBD1 (5 bases). This CDR3 is built from 17 residues. V lost 4 bases to trimming and J lost 4 bases, with 22 bases between them. Germline values: CDR1 MDHEN, CDR2 SYDVKM. The CDR3 region is CASSSQDSTMWGYGYTF. The CDR3 DNA reads TGTGCCAGCAGTTCACAAGACAGTACGATGTGGGGCTATGGCTACACCTTC.

The rearrangement uses TRBV5-1 and TRBJ2-1, with a tentative D call TRBD1 (10 bases). Germline values: CDR1 SGHRS, CDR2 YFSETQ. V was cut by 0 bases and J by 7 bases, with 26 bases left in between. CDR3 length: 19 amino acids. CDR3 in DNA: TGCGCCAGCAGCTTGGCTGGTCTATCTAGCGGGACAGGGGAGAATGAGCAGTTCTTC. Its translation: CASSLAGLSSGTGENEQFF.

This clone was seen only a few times. This sample also contains other DNA sequences that code for the same CDR3. The rearrangement joins TRBV18 to TRBJ1-1; the D gene is possibly TRBD1 (6 bases). The CDR3 totals 15 residues. Germline V gene lookup returns CDR1 KGHSH and CDR2 LQKENI. V shed 4 bases and J shed 7 bases, with 19 bases lying between them. CDR3 protein: CASSREHGQKSEAFF. In nucleotides, the CDR3 is TGTGCCAGCTCACGCGAGCACGGACAGAAGAGTGAAGCTTTCTTT.

This rearrangement joins TRBV24-1 to TRBJ1-2; tentatively, D is TRBD1 (5 bases). Germline CDR1 reads KGHDR; CDR2 reads SFDVKD. The CDR3 sequence is 13 residues long. Deletions cut 10 bases from V and 5 bases from J, with 16 bases between. CDR3 region: CATMGEEAYGYTF. CDR3 sequence (DNA): TGTGCCACTATGGGGGAGGAGGCATATGGCTACACCTTC.

This clone was recorded a few times. This chain uses TRBV2 with TRBJ2-7; maybe TRBD2 (6 bases). Trimming took off 6 bases at V and 3 bases at J, with 18 bases between the two ends. CDR3 length: 15 residues. Germline CDR1 reads SNHLY; CDR2 reads FYNNEI. The CDR3 protein is CASSDRDWGFYEQYF. As DNA, the CDR3 is TGTGCCAGCAGCGACCGGGACTGGGGATTCTACGAGCAGTACTTC.

The V gene is TRBV7-3, the J gene TRBJ2-1; 9 bases align to TRBD2. This CDR3 is 15 amino acids long. J lost 8 bases, V lost 1 base, and 6 bases had no gene match. Germline CDR1 is SGHTA and CDR2 is FQGTGA. CDR3 loop: CASSLKGLAGYEQFF. The DNA of the CDR3 is TGTGCCAGCAGCTTAAAGGGGCTAGCGGGATATGAGCAGTTCTTC.

The J gene is TRBJ1-4, the V gene TRBV27; 7 positions match TRBD1. V gave up 2 bases and J gave up 8 bases; unmatched junction bases: 8. The CDR3 totals 15 residues. CDR1 MNHEY and CDR2 SMNVEV come from the germline V gene (reference sequence). The CDR3 spells CASSLRAGGSEKLFF. In DNA, the CDR3 is TGTGCCAGCAGTTTACGGGCAGGGGGGTCCGAAAAACTGTTTTTT.

V and J are TRBV28 and TRBJ1-5; the D gene is possibly TRBD1 (5 bases). The CDR3 has 15 residues. V lost 2 bases, J lost 3 bases, and 11 bases lay in between. Germline CDR1 MDHEN, CDR2 SYDVKM. In DNA, the CDR3 is TGTGCCAGCAGTTTAATACAGGCGTCCAATCAGCCCCAGCATTTT. Its translation is CASSLIQASNQPQHF.

The CDR3 here is CATRAENTEAFF. The DNA of the CDR3 is TGTGCCACCAGGGCCGAGAACACTGAAGCTTTCTTT. The chain uses TRBV24-1 and TRBJ1-1; D gene uncertain. Germline lookup yields CDR1 KGHDR and CDR2 SFDVKD. Trimming removed 7 bases from V and 1 base from J, with 6 bases in between. The CDR3 is 12 amino acids.

The chain links TRBV19 to TRBJ1-2; D unclear. The length of the CDR3 is 11 residues. V gave up 9 bases and J gave up 7 bases, with 12 bases separating them. Germline-derived CDR1 and CDR2 are LNHDA and SQIVND (reference sequence). CDR3 protein: CASQTRGGYTF. DNA of the CDR3: TGTGCCAGCCAAACGCGGGGTGGCTACACCTTC.

V is TRBV10-2 and J is TRBJ2-7; unclear D gene. This CDR3 is 10 amino acids long. V was cut by 3 bases and J by 7 bases, with 4 bases left in between. Germline assignment: CDR1 WSHSY and CDR2 SAAADI. The CDR3 region has the DNA TGCGCCAGCAGTGACCGGGAGCAGTACTTC. This sequence encodes CASSDREQYF.

This chain links TRBV19 with TRBJ2-3, with D tentatively TRBD2 (5 bases). The CDR3 has 17 residues. V lost 3 bases, J lost 3 bases, and 19 bases lay in between. The germline CDR1 and CDR2 sequences are LNHDA and SQIVND (reference sequence). CDR3 coding DNA: TGTGCCAGTAGTATTTCACTTGGCGGGCGACTTACAGATACGCAGTATTTT. Encoded protein: CASSISLGGRLTDTQYF.

The chain employs TRBV28 and TRBJ2-3, with 12 bases aligning to TRBD2. The CDR3 has 18 residues. Trimming took 5 bases from V and 0 from J; bases not matched to a gene: 9. Germline CDR1 reads MDHEN; CDR2 reads SYDVKM. Here the CDR3 reads CASSPNGLAGQSTDTQYF. CDR3 sequence (DNA): TGTGCCAGCAGTCCAAATGGACTAGCGGGACAAAGCACAGATACGCAGTATTTT.

The chain is built from TRBV28 and TRBJ2-1, with D possibly TRBD1 on 7 matching bases. Trimming took 4 bases from V and 8 from J, leaving 21 bases between them. The CDR3 has 16 residues. CDR1 is MDHEN, CDR2 SYDVKM, per germline. This CDR3 is CASSWDSPGSEYEQFF. In DNA, the CDR3 is TGTGCCAGCAGTTGGGACAGCCCCGGGAGTGAATATGAGCAGTTCTTC.

The rearrangement joins TRBV9 to TRBJ1-2; 9 bases are a match to TRBD1. The CDR3 is made up of 15 amino acids. The germline gives CDR1 SGDLS, CDR2 YYNGEE. J gave up 10 bases and V 7 bases, and 17 bases lay outside the gene matches. The CDR3 spells CASAPGQGTLSIYTF. CDR3 coding DNA: TGTGCCAGCGCCCCTGGACAGGGGACACTGAGCATCTACACCTTC.

The chain employs TRBV7-3 and TRBJ2-1; D is possibly TRBD1 (6 bases). The CDR3 consists of 13 residues. V dropped 8 bases and J dropped 1 base, with 9 bases sitting between them. Germline V lookup: CDR1 SGHTA, CDR2 FQGTGA. CDR3 bases: TGTGCCAGCGCCCAGGGGTCCTACAATGAGCAGTTCTTC. Its protein is CASAQGSYNEQFF.

The chain recombines TRBV10-3 with TRBJ1-6, with 8 bases lining up with TRBD1. J gave up 7 bases and V 5 bases, and 10 bases lay outside the gene matches. This CDR3 has 16 amino acids. CDR1 ENHRY and CDR2 SYGVKD come from the germline V gene. DNA for the CDR3: TGTGCCATCAGTCCTACAGGGGGAATAGGGAATTCACCCCTCCACTTT. Protein product: CAISPTGGIGNSPLHF.

The chain is built from TRBV6-5 and TRBJ2-1, with TRBD2 matching 10 bases. Per the germline V gene, CDR1 is MNHEY and CDR2 is SVGAGI. The CDR3 is 15 amino acids. V was pared by 4 bases and J by 4 bases, with 4 bases of the junction left unmatched. The CDR3 protein is CASSSSGGSYNEQFF. DNA of the CDR3: TGTGCCAGCAGTTCTAGCGGGGGCTCATACAATGAGCAGTTCTTC.

The chain joins TRBV27 to TRBJ1-5, with TRBD1 matching 7 bases. V shed 6 bases and J 3 bases; nucleotides not matched to a gene: 8. The germline V gene has CDR1 MNHEY and CDR2 SMNVEV (reference sequence). CDR3 size: 15 residues. The CDR3 here is CASSLTGVINQPQHF. As DNA, the CDR3 is TGTGCCAGCAGCCTCACAGGGGTTATCAATCAGCCCCAGCATTTT.

This rearrangement joins TRBV24-1 to TRBJ2-3; possibly TRBD1 for D (6 bases). Trimming removed 0 bases at V and 12 bases at J, with 9 bases between. In germline, CDR1 is KGHDR, CDR2 SFDVKD. The CDR3 covers 12 residues. The CDR3 reads CATSDLQGPQYF. Written as DNA, the CDR3 is TGTGCCACCAGTGATTTGCAGGGGCCCCAGTATTTT.

The J gene is TRBJ2-3, the V gene TRBV27; D is ambiguous. Germline V gene sequence: CDR1 MNHEY, CDR2 SMNVEV (reference sequence). The CDR3 is 10 amino acids. V lost 8 bases and J lost 6, with 6 bases in between. CDR3 sequence: CASGVDTQYF. CDR3 DNA sequence: TGTGCCAGCGGAGTTGATACGCAGTATTTT.

This clone has just one count. The rearrangement links TRBV19 to TRBJ1-5; D ambiguous. The CDR3 consists of 12 residues. Looked up from germline, CDR1 is LNHDA and CDR2 is SQIVND (reference sequence). Trimming pared 3 bases from V and 4 bases from J, leaving 4 bases between. The CDR3 region has the DNA TGTGCCAGTAGTATTCGGAATCAGCCCCAGCATTTT. As protein: CASSIRNQPQHF.

In this sample, this clone turned up once. The rearrangement joins TRBV28 to TRBJ2-5, with 9 bases that match TRBD2. The CDR3 totals 16 residues. With 6 bases clipped from V and 1 base from J, the junction kept 9 bases outside the gene matches. CDR1 is MDHEN and CDR2 is SYDVKM in the germline V gene. The CDR3 is CASSPWREGLQETQYF. The CDR3 DNA sequence: TGTGCCAGCAGCCCTTGGCGGGAGGGCCTCCAAGAGACCCAGTACTTC.